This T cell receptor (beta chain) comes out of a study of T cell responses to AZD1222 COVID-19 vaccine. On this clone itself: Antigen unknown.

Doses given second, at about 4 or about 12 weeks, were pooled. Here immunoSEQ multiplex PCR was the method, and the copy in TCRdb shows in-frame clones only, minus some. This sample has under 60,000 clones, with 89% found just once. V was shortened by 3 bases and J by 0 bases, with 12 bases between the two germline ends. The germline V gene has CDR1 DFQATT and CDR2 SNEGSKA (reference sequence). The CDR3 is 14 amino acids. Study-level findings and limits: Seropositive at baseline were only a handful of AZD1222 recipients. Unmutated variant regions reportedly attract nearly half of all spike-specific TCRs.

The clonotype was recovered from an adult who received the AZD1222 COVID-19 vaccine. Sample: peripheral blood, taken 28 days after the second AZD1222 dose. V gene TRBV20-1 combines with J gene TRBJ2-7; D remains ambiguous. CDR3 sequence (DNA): TGCAGTGCTAGTTGGTCAGGCGACTCCTACGAGCAGTACTTC. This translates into CSASWSGDSYEQYF.